This T cell receptor beta chain emerged from a study of beta chain features in type 1 diabetes. Each of the CD4+ naive, central memory, regulatory and stem cell-like memory populations was sorted via CD45RO/CCR7/CD25/CD127/CD95/CD27. In the case of this clone: The antigen remains unidentified.

General study results and limits: Insertions at VDJ junctions were less frequent in type 1 diabetes patients. These patients also deleted more nucleotides at the same junctions. Type 1 diabetes patients showed a moderate but significant shortening of TCRB CDR3s in all four CD4+ subsets. Within patients, naive, central memory and Treg TCRB repertoires seemed more similar than within healthy donors.

Expressed TCRB transcripts got sequenced, as all isolated RNA was reverse transcribed. Here immunoSEQ multiplex PCR was the method, and the copy in TCRdb shows in-frame clones only, minus some. The sample carries a few hundred thousand clones, over 8.5% recorded once. Looked up from germline, CDR1 is GTSNPN and CDR2 is SVGIG (reference sequence). V was shortened by 2 bases and J by 2 bases, with 9 bases between the two germline ends. The CDR3 is 13 amino acids. Sample: central memory CD4+ T cells from blood. The J gene is TRBJ1-2, the V gene TRBV30; D uncertain. This clonotype was obtained from a man aged 30 to 39 with type 1 diabetes. CDR3 residues: CAWSPDRNYGYTF. CDR3 nucleotide sequence: TGTGCCTGGAGTCCCGATCGAAACTATGGCTACACCTTC.